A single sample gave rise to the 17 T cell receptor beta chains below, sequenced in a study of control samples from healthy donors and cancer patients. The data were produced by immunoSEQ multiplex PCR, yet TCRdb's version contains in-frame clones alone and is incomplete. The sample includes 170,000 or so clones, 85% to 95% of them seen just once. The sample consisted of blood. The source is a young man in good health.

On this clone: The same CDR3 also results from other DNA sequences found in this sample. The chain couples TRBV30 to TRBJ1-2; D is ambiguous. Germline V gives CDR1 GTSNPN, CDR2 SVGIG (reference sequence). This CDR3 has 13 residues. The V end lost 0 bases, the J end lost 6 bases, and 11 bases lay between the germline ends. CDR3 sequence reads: CAWSVLSSDGYTF. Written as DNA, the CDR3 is TGTGCCTGGAGTGTATTGTCGTCCGATGGCTACACCTTC.

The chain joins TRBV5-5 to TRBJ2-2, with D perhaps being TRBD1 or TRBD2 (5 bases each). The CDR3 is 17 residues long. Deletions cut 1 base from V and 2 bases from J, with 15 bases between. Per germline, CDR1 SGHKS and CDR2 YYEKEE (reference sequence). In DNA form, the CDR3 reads TGTGCCAGCAGCTTGAGGGACGGGGAAGGTAACACCGGGGAGCTGTTTTTT. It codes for CASSLRDGEGNTGELFF. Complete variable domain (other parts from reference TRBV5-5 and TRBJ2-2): DAGVTQSPTHLIKTRGQQVTLRCSPISGHKSVSWYQQVLGQGPQFIFQYYEKEERGRGNFPDRFSARQFPNYSSELNVNALLLGDSALYLCASSLRDGEGNTGELFFGEGSRLTVL.

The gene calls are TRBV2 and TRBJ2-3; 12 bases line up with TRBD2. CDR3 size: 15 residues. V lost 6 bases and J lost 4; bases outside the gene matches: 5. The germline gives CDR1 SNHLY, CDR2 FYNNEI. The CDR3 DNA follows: TGTGCCAGCAGCGATTCTAGCGGGGGGGCAGATACGCAGTATTTT. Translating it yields CASSDSSGGADTQYF. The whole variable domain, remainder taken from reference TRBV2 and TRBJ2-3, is EPEVTQTPSHQVTQMGQEVILRCVPISNHLYFYWYRQILGQKVEFLVSFYNNEISEKSEIFDDQFSVERPDGSNFTLKIRSTKLEDSAMYFCASSDSSGGADTQYFGPGTRLTVL.

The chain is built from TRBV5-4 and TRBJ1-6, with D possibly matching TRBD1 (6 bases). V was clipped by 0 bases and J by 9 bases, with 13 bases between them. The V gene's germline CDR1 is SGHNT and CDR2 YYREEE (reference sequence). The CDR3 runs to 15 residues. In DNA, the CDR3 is TGTGCCAGCAGCTTGGAAGACAGGTCCAGTTCACCCCTCCACTTT. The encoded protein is CASSLEDRSSSPLHF. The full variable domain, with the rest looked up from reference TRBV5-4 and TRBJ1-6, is ETGVTQSPTHLIKTRGQQVTLRCSSQSGHNTVSWYQQALGQGPQFIFQYYREEENGRGNFPPRFSGLQFPNYSSELNVNALELDDSALYLCASSLEDRSSSPLHFGNGTRLTVT.

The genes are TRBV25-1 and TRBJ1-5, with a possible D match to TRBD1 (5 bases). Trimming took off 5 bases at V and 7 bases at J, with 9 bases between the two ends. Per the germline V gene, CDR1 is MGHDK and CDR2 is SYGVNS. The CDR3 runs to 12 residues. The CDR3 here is CASSQGGQPQHF. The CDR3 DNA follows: TGTGCCAGCAGTCAGGGAGGACAGCCCCAGCATTTT. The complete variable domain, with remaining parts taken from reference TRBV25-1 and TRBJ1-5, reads EADIYQTPRYLVIGTGKKITLECSQTMGHDKMYWYQQDPGMELHLIHYSYGVNSTEKGDLSSESTVSRIRTEHFPLTLESARPSHTSQYLCASSQGGQPQHFGDGTRLSIL.

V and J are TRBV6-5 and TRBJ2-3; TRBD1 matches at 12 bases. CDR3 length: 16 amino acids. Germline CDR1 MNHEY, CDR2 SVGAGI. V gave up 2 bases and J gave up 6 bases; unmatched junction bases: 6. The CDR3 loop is CASSYRGTGGRDTQYF. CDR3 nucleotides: TGTGCCAGCAGTTACCGCGGGACAGGGGGCAGGGATACGCAGTATTTT.

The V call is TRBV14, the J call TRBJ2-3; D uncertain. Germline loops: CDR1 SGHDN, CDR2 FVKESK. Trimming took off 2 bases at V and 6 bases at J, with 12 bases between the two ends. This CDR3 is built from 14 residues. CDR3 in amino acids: CASSQLGPADTQYF. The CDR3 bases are TGTGCCAGCAGCCAACTAGGACCCGCGGATACGCAGTATTTT.

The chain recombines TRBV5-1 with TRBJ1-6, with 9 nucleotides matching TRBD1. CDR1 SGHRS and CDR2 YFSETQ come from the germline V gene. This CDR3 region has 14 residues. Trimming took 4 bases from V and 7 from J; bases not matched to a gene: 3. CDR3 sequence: CASSIGTGNSPLHF. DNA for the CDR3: TGCGCCAGCAGCATCGGGACAGGGAATTCACCCCTCCACTTT.

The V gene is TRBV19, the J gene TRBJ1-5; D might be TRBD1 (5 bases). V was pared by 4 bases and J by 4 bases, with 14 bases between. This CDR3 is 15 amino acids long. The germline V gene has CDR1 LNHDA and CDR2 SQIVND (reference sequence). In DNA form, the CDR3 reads TGTGCCAGTAGTACTTCACGGGGGGGGAATCAGCCCCAGCATTTT. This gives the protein CASSTSRGGNQPQHF.

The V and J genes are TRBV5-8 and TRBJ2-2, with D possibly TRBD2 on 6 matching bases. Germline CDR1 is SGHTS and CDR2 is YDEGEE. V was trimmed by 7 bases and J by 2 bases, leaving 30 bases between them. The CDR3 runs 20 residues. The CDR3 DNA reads TGTGCCAGCCACCAGTACCGTGGCACCGGAGGAGGGCCCAACACCGGGGAGCTGTTTTTT. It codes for CASHQYRGTGGGPNTGELFF.

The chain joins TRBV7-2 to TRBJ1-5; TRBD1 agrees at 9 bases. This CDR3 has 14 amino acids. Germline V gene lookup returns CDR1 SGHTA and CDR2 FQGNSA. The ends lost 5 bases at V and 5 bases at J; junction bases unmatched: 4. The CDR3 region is CASSLGQGYQPQHF. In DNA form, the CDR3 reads TGTGCCAGCAGCCTGGGACAGGGTTATCAGCCCCAGCATTTT.

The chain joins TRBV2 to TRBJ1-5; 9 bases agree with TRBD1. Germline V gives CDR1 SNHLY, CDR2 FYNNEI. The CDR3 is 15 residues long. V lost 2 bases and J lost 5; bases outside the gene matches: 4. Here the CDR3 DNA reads TGTGCCAGCAGTGAACCGGACAGGGGAGATCAGCCCCAGCATTTT. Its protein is CASSEPDRGDQPQHF.

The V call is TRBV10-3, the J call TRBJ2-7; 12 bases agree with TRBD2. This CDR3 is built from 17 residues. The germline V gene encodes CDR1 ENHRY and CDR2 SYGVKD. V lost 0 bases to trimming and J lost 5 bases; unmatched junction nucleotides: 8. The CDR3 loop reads CAISESESTSGGDEQYF. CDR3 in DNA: TGTGCCATCAGTGAGTCTGAGTCGACTAGCGGGGGCGACGAGCAGTACTTC.

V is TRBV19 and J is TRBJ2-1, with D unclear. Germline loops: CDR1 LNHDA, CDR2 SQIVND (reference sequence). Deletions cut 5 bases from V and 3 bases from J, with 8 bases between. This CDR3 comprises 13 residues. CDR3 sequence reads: CASSSKDYNEQFF. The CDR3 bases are TGTGCCAGTAGTTCTAAGGACTACAATGAGCAGTTCTTC. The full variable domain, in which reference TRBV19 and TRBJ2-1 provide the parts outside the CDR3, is DGGITQSPKYLFRKEGQNVTLSCEQNLNHDAMYWYRQDPGQGLRLIYYSQIVNDFQKGDIAEGYSVSREKKESFPLTVTSAQKNPTAFYLCASSSKDYNEQFFGPGTRLTVL.

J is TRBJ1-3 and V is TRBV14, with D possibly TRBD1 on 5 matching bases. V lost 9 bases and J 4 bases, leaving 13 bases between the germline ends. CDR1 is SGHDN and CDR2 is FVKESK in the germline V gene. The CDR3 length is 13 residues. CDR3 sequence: CASSWGAGNTIYF. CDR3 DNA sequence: TGTGCCAGTTCGTGGGGCGCCGGAAACACCATATATTTT.

CDR3 protein: CASSLAFTEAFF. For the CDR3, the DNA is TGTGCCAGCAGTTTGGCTTTCACTGAAGCTTTCTTT. The V and J genes are TRBV12-3 or TRBV12-4 and TRBJ1-1; D unresolved. The germline V and J ends were trimmed by 3 bases and 4 bases, with 6 bases remaining between them. This CDR3 spans 12 amino acids.

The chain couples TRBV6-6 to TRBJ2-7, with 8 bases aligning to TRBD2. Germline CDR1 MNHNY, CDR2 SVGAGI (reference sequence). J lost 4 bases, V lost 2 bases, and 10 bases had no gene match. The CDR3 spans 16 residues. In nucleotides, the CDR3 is TGTGCCAGCAGTTACGACAGCGGGGGCCCACTTTACGAGCAGTACTTC. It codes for CASSYDSGGPLYEQYF.